This T cell receptor beta chain stems from a study of T-cell reconstitution after alpha-beta-depleted transplantation in children. Preparation of the TCRbeta library was carried out with unique molecular identifiers. Via MiXCR, TCRdb re-called the PCR reads, giving one row per CDR3 protein. Of some 200,000 distinct CDR3 sequences in the sample, approximately 14% were seen once. This CDR3 has 17 amino acids. V was clipped by 4 bases and J by 5 bases, with 24 bases between them. Per germline, CDR1 SGHAT and CDR2 FQNNGV. The chain recombines TRBV11-2 with TRBJ2-7, with D possibly TRBD1 on 5 matching bases. This specimen consisted of PBMCs from the stem cell graft donor, obtained from the stem cell graft. The receptor was isolated from a human donor who donated a stem cell graft to a child with acute lymphoblastic leukemia. The CDR3 loop is CASSSRMGHGLRNEQYF. As DNA, the CDR3 is TGTGCCAGCAGCTCCCGAATGGGGCATGGGCTTAGGAACGAGCAGTACTTC. Together with reference TRBV11-2 and TRBJ2-7, the CDR3 gives the full variable domain: EAGVAQSPRYKIIEKRQSVAFWCNPISGHATLYWYQQILGQGPKLLIQFQNNGVVDDSQLPKDRFSAERLKGVDSTLKIQPAKLEDSAVYLCASSSRMGHGLRNEQYFGPGTRLTVT.